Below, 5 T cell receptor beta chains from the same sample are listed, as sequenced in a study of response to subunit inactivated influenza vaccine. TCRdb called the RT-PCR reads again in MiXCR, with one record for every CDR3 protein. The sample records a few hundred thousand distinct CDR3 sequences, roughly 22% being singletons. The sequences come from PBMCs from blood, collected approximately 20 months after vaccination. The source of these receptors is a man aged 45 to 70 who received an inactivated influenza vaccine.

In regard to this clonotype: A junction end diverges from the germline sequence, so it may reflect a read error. The CDR3 region has the DNA TGTGCTAGCAGCCAACCTCACAGGGTTACCGGGGAGCTGTTTTTT. It is translated as CASSQPHRVTGELFF. The rearrangement uses TRBV3-1 and TRBJ2-2; TRBD1 is a possible D gene (6 bases). Germline assignment: CDR1 LGHDT and CDR2 YNNKEL (reference sequence). CDR3 length: 15 residues. Full variable domain (remainder filled in from reference TRBV3-1 and TRBJ2-2): DTAVSQTPKYLVTQMGNDKSIKCEQNLGHDTMYWYKQDSKKFLKIMFSYNNKELIINETVPNRFSPKSPDKAHLNLHINSLELGDSAVYFCASSQPHRVTGELFFGEGSRLTVL.

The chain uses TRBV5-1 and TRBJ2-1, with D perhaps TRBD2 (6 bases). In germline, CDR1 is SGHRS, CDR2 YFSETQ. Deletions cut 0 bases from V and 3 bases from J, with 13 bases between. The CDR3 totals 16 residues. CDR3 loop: CASSLAGTSLYNEQFF. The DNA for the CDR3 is TGCGCCAGCAGCTTGGCCGGGACTTCTCTCTACAATGAGCAGTTCTTC. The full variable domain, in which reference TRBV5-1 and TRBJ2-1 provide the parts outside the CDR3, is KAGVTQTPRYLIKTRGQQVTLSCSPISGHRSVSWYQQTPGQGLQFLFEYFSETQRNKGNFPGRFSGRQFSNSRSEMNVSTLELGDSALYLCASSLAGTSLYNEQFFGPGTRLTVL.

The CDR3 DNA sequence: TGCGCCAGCAGCCGCACACAAGACGGAACGCAGTATTTT. Its protein is CASSRTQDGTQYF. The chain joins TRBV5-1 to TRBJ2-3; D is undetermined. Trimming removed 4 bases at V and 9 bases at J, with 15 bases between. Germline loops: CDR1 SGHRS, CDR2 YFSETQ. The CDR3 sequence is 13 residues long. Full variable domain (remainder filled in from reference TRBV5-1 and TRBJ2-3): KAGVTQTPRYLIKTRGQQVTLSCSPISGHRSVSWYQQTPGQGLQFLFEYFSETQRNKGNFPGRFSGRQFSNSRSEMNVSTLELGDSALYLCASSRTQDGTQYFGPGTRLTVL.

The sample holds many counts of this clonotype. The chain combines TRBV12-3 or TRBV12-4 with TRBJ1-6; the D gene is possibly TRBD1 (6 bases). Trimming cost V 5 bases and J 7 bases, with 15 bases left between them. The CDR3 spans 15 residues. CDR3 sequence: CASSLTGTRNSPLHF. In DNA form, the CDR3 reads TGTGCCAGCAGTCTGACCGGGACAAGAAATTCACCCCTCCACTTT.

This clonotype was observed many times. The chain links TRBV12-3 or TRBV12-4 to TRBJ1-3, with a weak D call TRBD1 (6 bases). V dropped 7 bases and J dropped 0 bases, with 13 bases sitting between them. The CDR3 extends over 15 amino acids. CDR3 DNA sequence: TGTGCCAGCAATTACCAGGGGATCTCTGGAAACACCATATATTTT. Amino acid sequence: CASNYQGISGNTIYF.